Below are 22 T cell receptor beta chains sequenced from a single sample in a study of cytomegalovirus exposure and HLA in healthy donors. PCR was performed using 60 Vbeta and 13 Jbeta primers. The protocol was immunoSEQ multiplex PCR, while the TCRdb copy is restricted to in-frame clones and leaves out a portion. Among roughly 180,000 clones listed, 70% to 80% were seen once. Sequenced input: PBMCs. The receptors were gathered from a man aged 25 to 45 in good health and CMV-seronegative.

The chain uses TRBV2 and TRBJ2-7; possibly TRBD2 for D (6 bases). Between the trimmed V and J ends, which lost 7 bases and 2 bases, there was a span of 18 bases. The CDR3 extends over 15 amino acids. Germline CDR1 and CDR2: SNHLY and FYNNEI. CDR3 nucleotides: TGTGCCAGCAACCCGAGGGACTCGATCGCCTACGAGCAGTACTTC. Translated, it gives CASNPRDSIAYEQYF.

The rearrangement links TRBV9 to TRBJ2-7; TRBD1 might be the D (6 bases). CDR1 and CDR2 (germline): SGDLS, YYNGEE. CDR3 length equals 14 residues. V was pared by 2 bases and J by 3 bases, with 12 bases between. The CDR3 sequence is CASSVRQGNYEQYF. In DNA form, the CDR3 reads TGTGCCAGCAGCGTGCGGCAGGGGAACTACGAGCAGTACTTC.

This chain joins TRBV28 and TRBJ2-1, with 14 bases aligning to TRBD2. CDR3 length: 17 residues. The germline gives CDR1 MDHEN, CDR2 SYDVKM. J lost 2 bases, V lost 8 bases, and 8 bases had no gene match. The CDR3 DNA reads TGTGCCAGCCGAGGGACTAGCGGGAGTGTGGCCTACAATGAGCAGTTCTTC. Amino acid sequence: CASRGTSGSVAYNEQFF. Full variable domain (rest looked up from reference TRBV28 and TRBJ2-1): DVKVTQSSRYLVKRTGEKVFLECVQDMDHENMFWYRQDPGLGLRLIYFSYDVKMKEKGDIPEGYSVSREKKERFSLILESASTNQTSMYLCASRGTSGSVAYNEQFFGPGTRLTVL.

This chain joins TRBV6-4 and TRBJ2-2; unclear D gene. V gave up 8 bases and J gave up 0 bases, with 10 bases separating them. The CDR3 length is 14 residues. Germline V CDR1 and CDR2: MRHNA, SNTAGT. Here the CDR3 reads CASRDIANTGELFF. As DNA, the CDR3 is TGTGCCAGCCGAGACATCGCGAACACCGGGGAGCTGTTTTTT.

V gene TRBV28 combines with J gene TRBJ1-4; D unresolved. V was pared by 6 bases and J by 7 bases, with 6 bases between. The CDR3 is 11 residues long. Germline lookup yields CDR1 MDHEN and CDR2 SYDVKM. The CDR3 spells CASSPREKLFF. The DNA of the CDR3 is TGTGCCAGCAGCCCCCGTGAAAAACTGTTTTTT.

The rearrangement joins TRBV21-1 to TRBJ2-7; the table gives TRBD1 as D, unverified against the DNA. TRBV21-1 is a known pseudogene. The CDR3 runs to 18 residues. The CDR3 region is CASSKGALTRSYSYEQYF. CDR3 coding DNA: TGTGCCAGCAGCAAAGGCGCTTTGACCAGGTCCTACTCCTACGAGCAGTACTTC.

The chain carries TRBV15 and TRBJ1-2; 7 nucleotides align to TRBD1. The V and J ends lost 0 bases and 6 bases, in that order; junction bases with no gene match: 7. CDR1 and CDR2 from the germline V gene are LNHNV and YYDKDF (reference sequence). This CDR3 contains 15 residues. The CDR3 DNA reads TGTGCCACCAGCAGAGAGACAGGGTCCGTAAATGGCTACACCTTC. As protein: CATSRETGSVNGYTF.

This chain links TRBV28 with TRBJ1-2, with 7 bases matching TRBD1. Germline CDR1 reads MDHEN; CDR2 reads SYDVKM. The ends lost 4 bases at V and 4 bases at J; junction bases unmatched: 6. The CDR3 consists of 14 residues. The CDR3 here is CASSSSGTAYGYTF. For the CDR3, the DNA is TGTGCCAGCAGTTCCTCCGGGACAGCCTATGGCTACACCTTC.

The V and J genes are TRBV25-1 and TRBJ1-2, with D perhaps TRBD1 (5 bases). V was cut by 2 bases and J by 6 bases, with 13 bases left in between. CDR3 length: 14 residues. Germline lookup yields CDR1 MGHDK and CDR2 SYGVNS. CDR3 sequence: CASSETGGSDGYTF. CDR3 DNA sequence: TGTGCCAGCAGTGAAACGGGGGGGTCGGATGGCTACACCTTC.

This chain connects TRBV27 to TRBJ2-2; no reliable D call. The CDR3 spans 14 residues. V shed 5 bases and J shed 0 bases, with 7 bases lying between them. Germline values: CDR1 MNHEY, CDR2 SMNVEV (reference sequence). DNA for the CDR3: TGTGCCAGCAGTCGCTATACGAACACCGGGGAGCTGTTTTTT. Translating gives CASSRYTNTGELFF.

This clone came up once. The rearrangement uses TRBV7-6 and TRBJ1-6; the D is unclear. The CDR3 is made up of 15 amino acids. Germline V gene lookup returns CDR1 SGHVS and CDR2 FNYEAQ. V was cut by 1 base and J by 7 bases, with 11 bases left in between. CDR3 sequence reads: CASSLDAGLNSPLHF. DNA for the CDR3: TGTGCCAGCAGCTTAGATGCGGGTTTGAATTCACCCCTCCACTTT.

CDR3 in amino acids: CASSTPPLAAFLTDTQYF. CDR3 bases: TGCGCCAGCAGCACCCCCCCGCTAGCGGCCTTCCTCACAGATACGCAGTATTTT. The chain links TRBV4-1 to TRBJ2-3, with TRBD2 matching 7 bases. The CDR3 sequence is 18 residues long. CDR1 is MGHRA, CDR2 YSYEKL, per germline. V shed 5 bases, J shed 2 bases, and the junction held 16 bases outside the gene matches.

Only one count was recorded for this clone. The CDR3: CASSYSLGGNEQYF. The CDR3 region has the DNA TGTGCCAGCAGTTACTCTCTGGGAGGGAACGAGCAGTACTTC. V and J are TRBV6-5 and TRBJ2-7; 7 bases are shared with TRBD2. The CDR3 is made up of 14 amino acids. V trimming: 0 bases; J trimming: 5 bases; junction bases outside the gene matches: 4. CDR1 and CDR2 (germline): MNHEY, SVGAGI.

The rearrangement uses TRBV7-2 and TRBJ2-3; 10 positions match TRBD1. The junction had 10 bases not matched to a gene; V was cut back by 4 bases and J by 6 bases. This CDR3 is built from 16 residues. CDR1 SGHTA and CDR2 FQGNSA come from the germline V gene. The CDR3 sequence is CASSSLPGTGVDTQYF. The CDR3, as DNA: TGTGCCAGCAGCTCACTGCCCGGGACAGGGGTCGATACGCAGTATTTT.

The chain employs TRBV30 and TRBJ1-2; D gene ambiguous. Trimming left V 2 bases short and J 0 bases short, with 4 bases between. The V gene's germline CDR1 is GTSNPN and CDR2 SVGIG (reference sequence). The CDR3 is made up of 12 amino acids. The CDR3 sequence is CAWSQSNYGYTF. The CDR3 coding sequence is TGTGCCTGGAGTCAATCTAACTATGGCTACACCTTC.

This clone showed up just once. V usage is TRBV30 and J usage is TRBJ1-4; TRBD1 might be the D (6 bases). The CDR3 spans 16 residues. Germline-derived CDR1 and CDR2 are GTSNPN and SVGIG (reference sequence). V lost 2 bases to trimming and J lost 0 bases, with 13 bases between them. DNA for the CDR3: TGTGCCTGGAGTCTGTGGACAGATGCAACTAATGAAAAACTGTTTTTT. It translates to CAWSLWTDATNEKLFF.

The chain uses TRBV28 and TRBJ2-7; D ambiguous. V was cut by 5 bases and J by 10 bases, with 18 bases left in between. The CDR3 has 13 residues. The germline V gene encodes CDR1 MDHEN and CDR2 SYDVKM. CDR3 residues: CASSTPPQHSQYF. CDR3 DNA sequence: TGTGCCAGCAGTACCCCCCCACAGCACTCCCAGTACTTC.

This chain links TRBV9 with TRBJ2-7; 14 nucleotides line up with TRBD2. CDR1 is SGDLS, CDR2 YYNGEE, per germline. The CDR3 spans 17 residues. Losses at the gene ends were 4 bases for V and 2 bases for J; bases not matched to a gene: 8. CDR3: CASSTGTSGRGTYEQYF. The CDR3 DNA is TGTGCCAGCAGCACCGGGACTAGCGGGAGAGGAACCTACGAGCAGTACTTC.

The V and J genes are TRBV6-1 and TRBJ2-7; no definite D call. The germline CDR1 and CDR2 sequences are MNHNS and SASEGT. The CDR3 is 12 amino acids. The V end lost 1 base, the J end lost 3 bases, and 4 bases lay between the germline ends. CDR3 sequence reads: CASSEGGYEQYF. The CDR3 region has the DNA TGTGCCAGCAGTGAAGGCGGCTACGAGCAGTACTTC.

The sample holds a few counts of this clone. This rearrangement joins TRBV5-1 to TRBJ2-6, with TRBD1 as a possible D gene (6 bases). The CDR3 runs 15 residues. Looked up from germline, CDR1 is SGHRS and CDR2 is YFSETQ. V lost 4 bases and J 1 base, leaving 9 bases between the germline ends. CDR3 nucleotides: TGCGCCAGCAGCGTACAGGGTTCTGGGGCCAACGTCCTGACTTTC. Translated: CASSVQGSGANVLTF.

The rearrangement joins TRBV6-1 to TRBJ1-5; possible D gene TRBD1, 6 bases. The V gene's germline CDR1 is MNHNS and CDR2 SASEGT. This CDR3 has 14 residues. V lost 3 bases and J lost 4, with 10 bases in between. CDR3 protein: CASSDTTGNQPQHF. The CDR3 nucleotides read TGTGCCAGCAGTGATACGACAGGAAATCAGCCCCAGCATTTT.

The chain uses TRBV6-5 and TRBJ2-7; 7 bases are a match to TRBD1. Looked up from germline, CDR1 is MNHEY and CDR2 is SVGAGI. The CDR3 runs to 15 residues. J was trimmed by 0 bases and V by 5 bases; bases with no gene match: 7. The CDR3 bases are TGTGCCAGCAGTGCGGAACAGGGGAGCTCCTACGAGCAGTACTTC. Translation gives CASSAEQGSSYEQYF.